This T cell receptor beta chain was identified in a study of human T cells and chemical hapten exposure. This clonotype was counted only a few times. Its specificity is not known. Germline trimming cut 1 base from V and 11 bases from J; bases unmatched to any gene: 2. The CDR3 is made up of 12 amino acids. General study results and limits: Alopecia in the donors means their immune response may deviate from healthy people's.

Each CDR3 protein gets one entry after TCRdb re-called the RACE reads with MiXCR. The sample has approximately 260,000 distinct CDR3 sequences, 7.7% seen once. Documented time point: pre-sensitization, week 0. Documented treatment: therapeutic diphenylcyclopropenone sensitization with weekly scalp DPC. Unseparated into fractions, whole blood served as the source from which total RNA was extracted. Source: whole blood, taken in connection with sensitization to the hapten diphenylcyclopropenone (DPC). The V gene is TRBV12-3 or TRBV12-4, the J gene TRBJ2-4, with 7 positions matching TRBD1. This receptor was identified in a man aged 18 to 30 with alopecia areata. Some clones in this sample may be carry-over from other donors' samples. The CDR3 DNA follows: TGTGCCAGCAGTTTAGTCACAGGGGTTCAGTACTTC. Encoded protein: CASSLVTGVQYF.